One sample yielded the 8 T cell receptor beta chains listed below, sequenced in a study of CD4 T cells in relation to SARS-CoV-2 and coronaviruses (dated by TCRdb to the early 2020s). Library preparation used the immunoSEQ multiplex PCR assay. This immuneACCESS table, as held by TCRdb, lists in-frame sequences with V and J called but not all clones. Of the missing ones, under half trace to an unresolved V gene in checked studies; the others have no known cause. This sample comprises 35,000 or so clones, approximately 80% of them detected only once. The ten largest clones capture about 20% of the sample. The antigens for these receptors are not known. Sequencing was done on a sample of memory CD4+ T cells from PBMCs, cultured in vitro. The cell subset or site tag for this specimen amounts to: memory (non-naive) CD4+ T cells. The receptors shown here come from an adult with COVID-19.

This chain joins TRBV18 and TRBJ2-2, with 14 bases that match TRBD2. The J segment lost 5 bases and the V segment lost 5 bases, leaving 4 bases of the junction unmatched. This CDR3 comprises 16 residues. Germline V CDR1 and CDR2: KGHSH, LQKENI. The CDR3 DNA reads TGTGCCAGCTCATCCGGACTAGCGGGAGGTACCGGGGAGCTGTTTTTT. Translating it yields CASSSGLAGGTGELFF.

The chain couples TRBV24-1 to TRBJ2-1; D is ambiguous. V was trimmed by 5 bases and J by 0 bases, leaving 7 bases between them. Germline CDR1 and CDR2: KGHDR and SFDVKD. This CDR3 contains 14 residues. Written as DNA, the CDR3 is TGTGCCACCAGTGCGCTGGCCTCCTACAATGAGCAGTTCTTC. Translating it yields CATSALASYNEQFF.

The chain joins TRBV20-1 to TRBJ1-1; no definite D call. Germline assignment: CDR1 DFQATT and CDR2 SNEGSKA (reference sequence). Trimming removed 3 bases from V and 3 bases from J, with 11 bases in between. The CDR3 is made up of 13 amino acids. The DNA for the CDR3 is TGCAGTGCTAGTCATTACCATGACACTGAAGCTTTCTTT. Its protein is CSASHYHDTEAFF.

The rearrangement uses TRBV2 and TRBJ2-5; a possible D gene is TRBD2 (6 bases). Trimming stripped 5 bases from V and 4 bases from J, with 17 bases between. This CDR3 is built from 15 residues. The germline V gene has CDR1 SNHLY and CDR2 FYNNEI. This CDR3 reads CASSLIMQGGETQYF. CDR3 bases: TGTGCCAGCAGTCTCATCATGCAGGGAGGAGAGACCCAGTACTTC.

The chain links TRBV7-9 to TRBJ2-1, with 13 bases that match TRBD2. V shed 5 bases, J shed 12 bases, and the junction held 13 bases outside the gene matches. Per germline, CDR1 SEHNR and CDR2 FQNEAQ (reference sequence). CDR3 length: 16 residues. This CDR3 reads CASSGRWTSGSKRQFF. The CDR3 DNA reads TGTGCCAGCAGCGGACGGTGGACTAGCGGGAGCAAGAGGCAGTTCTTC.

The chain couples TRBV5-1 to TRBJ1-4; TRBD1 matches at 7 bases. Germline CDR1 and CDR2: SGHRS and YFSETQ. The CDR3 loop spans 13 amino acids. The junction had 2 bases not matched to a gene; V was cut back by 4 bases and J by 5 bases. The CDR3 spells CASSRDSNEKLFF. The CDR3 DNA reads as TGCGCCAGCAGCCGGGACAGCAATGAAAAACTGTTTTTT.

J is TRBJ1-1 and V is TRBV12-3 or TRBV12-4; the D is unclear. This CDR3 spans 12 amino acids. Trimming shortened V by 8 bases and J by 6 bases, and 13 bases separated the two germline ends. The CDR3 reads CASGLGQSEAFF. As DNA, the CDR3 is TGTGCCAGCGGCCTCGGGCAATCTGAAGCTTTCTTT.

The CDR3 DNA reads as TGTGCCAGCATCCCGAAGGGTAGCGGGAGGGGAAGCTCCTACAATGAGCAGTTCTTC. Translation: CASIPKGSGRGSSYNEQFF. J is TRBJ2-1 and V is TRBV7-2; 11 bases agree with TRBD2. This CDR3 spans 19 amino acids. Germline CDR1 SGHTA, CDR2 FQGNSA. J gave up 0 bases and V 7 bases, and 14 bases lay outside the gene matches.